This T cell receptor (beta chain) was documented in a study of blood T cell repertoires in COVID-19. At the level of the study: In each case, the material was cDNA or gDNA derived from T cells, B-cell-depleted T cells, or PBMCs.

Recovery among Cohort 3 donors was established by two negative PCRs, clearance, or symptom resolution. In germline, CDR1 is SGHNT, CDR2 YENEEA. V shed 6 bases and J 10 bases; nucleotides not matched to a gene: 3. This CDR3 comprises 13 residues. The protocol was immunoSEQ multiplex PCR, while the TCRdb copy is restricted to in-frame clones and leaves out a portion. The data hold about 310,000 clones, with 89% observed a single time. The receptor was isolated from a man aged 60 to 69 who had recovered from COVID-19. Sequencing was done on a sample of PBMCs or T cells enriched from blood (not recorded which). The chain recombines TRBV11-3 with TRBJ1-6, with 10 bases aligning to TRBD1. CDR3 sequence (DNA): TGTGCCAGCAGGCGGGACAGGGGCTCACCCCTCCACTTT. Its protein is CASRRDRGSPLHF.